This is a list of T cell receptor beta chains from one sample in a study of graft-versus-host responses after intestinal transplantation. Clones were sequenced by immunoSEQ multiplex PCR, and TCRdb holds only the in-frame ones, with some missing. The table records around 49,000 clones, around 89% of them present only once. No antigen has been identified for these receptors. Material: unstimulated CD4+ T cells sorted from spleen or lymph node cells, obtained before transplant. The receptors come from a human donor who was the organ donor for an intestinal transplant. CDR3s include the opening cysteine and the closing phenylalanine or tryptophan.

J | V | CDR3
TRBJ2-7 | TRBV27 | CASSPVPPGYGSYEQYF
TRBJ1-2 | TRBV21-1 | CASSKGPGNYGYTF
TRBJ1-5 | TRBV19 | CASSMDRVKNQPQHF
TRBJ2-3 | TRBV6-1 | CASLRTRGFPDTQYF
TRBJ2-5 | TRBV4-2 | CASSRGGGLAGQETQYF
TRBJ1-2 | TRBV6-1 | CASSDQTGPLYGYTF
TRBJ2-5 | TRBV5-4 | CASSLGRGRETQYF
TRBJ2-1 | TRBV29-1 | CSVASLGGRGWDEQFF
TRBJ1-2 | TRBV18 | CASSPSEGQGYTF
TRBJ2-7 | TRBV5-4 | CASSLPGIGSYEQYF
TRBJ1-1 | TRBV18 | CASSRTGEGTEAFF
TRBJ2-2 | TRBV7-3 | CASSLPTGELFF
TRBJ2-7 | TRBV6-5 | CASSYSTGYEQYF
TRBJ2-4 | TRBV5-4 | CASSSLRDSEAKNIQYF
TRBJ2-7 | TRBV6-6 | CASSYYGGPTYEQYF
NA | TRBV7-3 | CASSYDSSTYEQYF
TRBJ2-7 | TRBV6-6 | CASSPPGAGRLEQYF
TRBJ2-2 | TRBV9 | CASSVSGRDTGELFF
TRBJ2-4 | TRBV11-2 | CASSPRAGGDPAKNIQYF
TRBJ1-2 | TRBV5-5 | CASSLGQGLYGYTF
TRBJ1-2 | TRBV29-1 | CSVEDAAGGKGGYTF
TRBJ2-1 | TRBV6-1 | CASSATGTSGTNEQFF